What follows is one T cell receptor beta chain and its context. Per the study methods: The assay estimated nucleated cells by amplifying reference gene primers. TCRdb keeps only in-frame clones here, not all; method: immunoSEQ multiplex PCR. The D gene and trimming were derived from the DNA, and the V and J assignments and clone size from that table. Among hundreds of thousands of clones listed, roughly 85% were seen once. This specimen belongs to a study of blood T cell repertoires in COVID-19. Whole-study context: T cells, B-cell-depleted T cells, or PBMCs supplied cDNA or gDNA.

This CDR3 comprises 13 residues. Germline V lookup: CDR1 SNHLY, CDR2 FYNNEI. The V and J ends lost 8 bases and 3 bases respectively, with 14 bases between them. The clonotype originates from a woman under 40 with active or convalescent COVID-19. The V gene is TRBV2, the J gene TRBJ2-7, with D perhaps matching TRBD1 (5 bases). The source material was peripheral blood. Here the CDR3 reads CASQEQAYYEQYF. The CDR3, as DNA: TGTGCCAGCCAAGAACAGGCCTACTACGAGCAGTACTTC.